These 20 T cell receptor beta chains share one sample of origin, sequenced in a study of brain T cells in children with intractable seizures. TCRdb keeps only in-frame clones here, not all; method: immunoSEQ multiplex PCR. Of under 150,000 clones in the sample, 90% to 95% are singletons; the top ten hold roughly 4%. The sequenced sample was peripheral blood, obtained at surgery. These receptors originate from a boy less than two years old with hemimegalencephaly and intractable seizures.

The chain is built from TRBV1 and TRBJ1-2; the table calls TRBD1, which could not be checked here. TRBV1 constitutes a pseudogene. The CDR3 runs 17 residues. The CDR3 nucleotides are TGCACCAGCAGCCAGGCCGGATCCGACAGGGGTGGCTATGGCTACACCTTC. Encoded protein: CTSSQAGSDRGGYGYTF.

This sequence joins TRBV11-3 and TRBJ2-5; TRBD2 agrees at 10 bases. This CDR3 spans 14 amino acids. Germline assignment: CDR1 SGHNT and CDR2 YENEEA. V lost 5 bases, J lost 9 bases, and 9 bases stayed unmatched. The CDR3 loop is CASSSSGGPRAQYF. CDR3 in DNA: TGTGCCAGCAGCAGTAGCGGGGGGCCAAGGGCCCAGTACTTC.

V and J are TRBV7-7 and TRBJ2-7; 7 positions agree with TRBD1. V trimming: 5 bases; J trimming: 6 bases; junction bases outside the gene matches: 10. Germline V gene lookup returns CDR1 SSHAT and CDR2 FNYEAQ (reference sequence). The CDR3 is 14 residues long. The CDR3 sequence: CASSINRGAGEQYF. The CDR3 DNA reads as TGTGCCAGCAGCATCAACAGGGGTGCCGGCGAGCAGTACTTC.

The rearrangement uses TRBV11-2 and TRBJ1-1, with D possibly being TRBD1 (6 bases). V shed 9 bases and J shed 10 bases, with 15 bases lying between them. From germline, CDR1 is SGHAT and CDR2 FQNNGV. The CDR3 has 11 residues. DNA for the CDR3: TGTGCCAGTGCTCGAGGGGGGCCAGCTTTCTTT. Protein sequence: CASARGGPAFF.

V usage is TRBV7-9 and J usage is TRBJ1-2; the D is unclear. Trimming left V 9 bases short and J 0 bases short, with 8 bases between. The germline V gene has CDR1 SEHNR and CDR2 FQNEAQ (reference sequence). The length of the CDR3 is 12 residues. The CDR3 spells CASGRTNYGYTF. CDR3 nucleotides: TGTGCCAGTGGACGGACTAACTATGGCTACACCTTC.

The CDR3 sequence is CASSLDQVSYEQYF. The CDR3 nucleotides read TGTGCCAGCAGCTTAGATCAAGTAAGCTACGAGCAGTACTTC. The chain couples TRBV11-3 to TRBJ2-7, with D uncertain. Trimming took 0 bases from V and 3 from J, leaving 9 bases between them. The germline V gene has CDR1 SGHNT and CDR2 YENEEA. This CDR3 comprises 14 residues.

The V and J genes are TRBV21-1 and TRBJ2-5; the D call in the table, TRBD2, was not verified against the DNA. TRBV21-1 is recorded as a pseudogene. The CDR3 is 16 residues long. Written as DNA, the CDR3 is TGTGCCAGCAGCAAAGAAGCAAACCGAAGCGGGGAGACCCAGTACTTC. This translates into CASSKEANRSGETQYF.

V gene TRBV5-4 combines with J gene TRBJ2-1, with 11 bases that match TRBD2. Germline assignment: CDR1 SGHNT and CDR2 YYREEE (reference sequence). The CDR3 has 17 amino acids. Losses at the gene ends were 6 bases for V and 0 bases for J; bases not matched to a gene: 8. The CDR3 region is CASTTSGAHVSYNEQFF. The CDR3 DNA reads as TGTGCCAGCACGACTAGCGGGGCTCATGTCTCCTACAATGAGCAGTTCTTC.

This chain joins TRBV19 and TRBJ2-7; D is perhaps TRBD2 (5 bases). The length of the CDR3 is 16 residues. In germline, CDR1 is LNHDA, CDR2 SQIVND (reference sequence). Trimming cost V 3 bases and J 7 bases, with 22 bases left between them. The CDR3 here is CASSIVLASLSGEQYF. DNA for the CDR3: TGTGCCAGTAGTATCGTTTTGGCTTCCTTGTCGGGGGAGCAGTACTTC. Supplemented by reference TRBV19 and TRBJ2-7, the full variable domain reads DGGITQSPKYLFRKEGQNVTLSCEQNLNHDAMYWYRQDPGQGLRLIYYSQIVNDFQKGDIAEGYSVSREKKESFPLTVTSAQKNPTAFYLCASSIVLASLSGEQYFGPGTRLTVT.

This rearrangement joins TRBV5-4 to TRBJ2-5; D gene unclear. Germline V lookup: CDR1 SGHNT, CDR2 YYREEE (reference sequence). Between the trimmed V and J ends, which lost 4 bases and 5 bases, there was a span of 12 bases. This CDR3 is built from 13 residues. The CDR3 region has the DNA TGTGCCAGCAGCCTACAAAATACGGAGACCCAGTACTTC. Protein: CASSLQNTETQYF.

V is TRBV27 and J is TRBJ2-2; tentatively, D is TRBD2 (5 bases). Trimming cost V 0 bases and J 1 base, with 12 bases left between them. Germline V gene data show CDR1 as MNHEY and CDR2 as SMNVEV (reference sequence). The CDR3 runs to 17 residues. CDR3 region: CASSLSRGWKNTGELFF. The CDR3 DNA reads TGTGCCAGCAGTTTATCCCGCGGGTGGAAGAACACCGGGGAGCTGTTTTTT.

The genes are TRBV5-6 and TRBJ1-5; D is undetermined. Germline V gives CDR1 SGHDT, CDR2 YYEEEE. V was trimmed by 2 bases and J by 3 bases, leaving 9 bases between them. CDR3 size: 14 residues. The CDR3 DNA is TGTGCCAGCAGCTTTGGGTCGGTCAATCAGCCCCAGCATTTT. Amino acids: CASSFGSVNQPQHF.

This clone was recorded once. CDR3 sequence reads: CASRGRGYNSPLHF. As DNA, the CDR3 is TGTGCCAGCAGGGGTAGGGGGTATAATTCACCCCTCCACTTT. The chain combines TRBV28 with TRBJ1-6, with D possibly TRBD1 on 6 matching bases. V lost 6 bases and J 4 bases, leaving 10 bases between the germline ends. CDR1 and CDR2 from the germline V gene are MDHEN and SYDVKM. The CDR3 contains 14 residues. Filled out from reference TRBV28 and TRBJ1-6, the complete variable domain reads DVKVTQSSRYLVKRTGEKVFLECVQDMDHENMFWYRQDPGLGLRLIYFSYDVKMKEKGDIPEGYSVSREKKERFSLILESASTNQTSMYLCASRGRGYNSPLHFGNGTRLTVT.

V usage is TRBV3-1 (or the pseudogene TRBV3-2) and J usage is TRBJ2-1, with 9 bases that match TRBD1. J was trimmed by 7 bases and V by 2 bases; bases with no gene match: 9. The CDR3 is 16 residues long. Per the germline V gene, CDR1 is LGHDT and CDR2 is YNNKEL (reference sequence). DNA for the CDR3: TGTGCCAGCAGCCAACGCGGACAGGGGAGTGGGAATGAGCAGTTCTTC. Amino acid sequence: CASSQRGQGSGNEQFF.

The J gene is TRBJ1-2, the V gene TRBV7-9; the match to TRBD1 covers 7 bases. The CDR3 has 14 amino acids. Trimming cost V 4 bases and J 5 bases; bases outside gene matches: 7. CDR1 is SEHNR and CDR2 is FQNEAQ in the germline V gene (reference sequence). The CDR3 is CASSSHNRGYGYTF. Written as DNA, the CDR3 is TGTGCCAGCAGCTCCCACAACAGGGGTTATGGCTACACCTTC.

This clone was observed once. The gene calls are TRBV7-6 and TRBJ1-1, with a tentative D call TRBD1 (6 bases). Germline-derived CDR1 and CDR2 are SGHVS and FNYEAQ. The ends were cut back, 4 bases at V and 2 bases at J, with 20 bases in the middle. CDR3 length: 17 amino acids. CDR3 in amino acids: CASSWSALSGANTEAFF. Here the CDR3 DNA reads TGTGCCAGCAGCTGGAGCGCCCTTTCAGGGGCTAACACTGAAGCTTTCTTT.

The chain recombines TRBV3-1 (or the pseudogene TRBV3-2) with TRBJ2-1; tentatively, D is TRBD1 or TRBD2 (5 bases each). This CDR3 has 17 amino acids. Trimming took off 0 bases at V and 3 bases at J, with 15 bases between the two ends. Germline V gene sequence: CDR1 LGHDT, CDR2 YNNKEL (reference sequence). Here the CDR3 DNA reads TGTGCCAGCAGCCAAGATGGGAAGGGACCCCTCTACAATGAGCAGTTCTTC. This gives the protein CASSQDGKGPLYNEQFF.

Only one count was recorded for this clone. The chain employs TRBV28 and TRBJ2-3; D is ambiguous. Germline loops: CDR1 MDHEN, CDR2 SYDVKM. V lost 6 bases and J lost 2, with 9 bases in between. CDR3 size: 13 residues. CDR3: CASSYYHTDTQYF. The CDR3 region has the DNA TGTGCCAGCAGCTATTACCACACAGATACGCAGTATTTT.

The rearrangement uses TRBV11-3 and TRBJ2-2; 9 bases agree with TRBD2. Germline CDR1 SGHNT, CDR2 YENEEA. The V gene end was trimmed by 5 bases and the J gene end by 2 bases; junction bases not matched to a gene: 3. There are 15 residues in the CDR3. The CDR3 spells CASSRLAANTGELFF. DNA for the CDR3: TGTGCCAGCAGCCGACTAGCGGCTAACACCGGGGAGCTGTTTTTT.

This chain connects TRBV11-3 to TRBJ2-1, with D possibly TRBD2 on 6 matching bases. V was trimmed by 5 bases and J by 10 bases, leaving 9 bases between them. Per germline, CDR1 SGHNT and CDR2 YENEEA. The CDR3 is made up of 11 amino acids. The CDR3 is CASSLGLEQFF. The CDR3 DNA is TGTGCCAGCAGCCTGGGACTCGAGCAGTTCTTC.